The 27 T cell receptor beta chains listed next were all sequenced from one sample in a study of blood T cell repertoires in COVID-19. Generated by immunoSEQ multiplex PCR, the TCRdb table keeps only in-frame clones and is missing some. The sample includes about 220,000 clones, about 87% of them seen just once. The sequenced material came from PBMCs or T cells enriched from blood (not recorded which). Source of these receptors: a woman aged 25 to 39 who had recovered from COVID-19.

The CDR3 region has the DNA TGTGCCAGCAGTTACTCCGGAGGGGAAACTGAAGCTTTCTTT. It specifies CASSYSGGETEAFF. The chain combines TRBV6-5 with TRBJ1-1; D may be TRBD1 (5 bases). This CDR3 contains 14 residues. The germline V gene encodes CDR1 MNHEY and CDR2 SVGAGI. V was pared by 0 bases and J by 5 bases, with 10 bases between.

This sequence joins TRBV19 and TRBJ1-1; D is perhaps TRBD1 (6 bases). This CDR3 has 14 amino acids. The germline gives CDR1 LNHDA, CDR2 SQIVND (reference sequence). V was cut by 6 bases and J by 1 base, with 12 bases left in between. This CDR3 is CASRIRDTNTEAFF. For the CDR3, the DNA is TGTGCCAGTAGAATCCGGGACACGAACACTGAAGCTTTCTTT.

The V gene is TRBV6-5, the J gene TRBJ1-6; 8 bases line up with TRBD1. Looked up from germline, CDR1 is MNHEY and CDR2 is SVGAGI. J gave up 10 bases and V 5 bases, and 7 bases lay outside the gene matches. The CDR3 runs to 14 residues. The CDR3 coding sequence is TGTGCCAGCAGTACCAGGGGGCGCAGCTCACCCCTCCACTTT. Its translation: CASSTRGRSSPLHF.

The CDR3 protein is CASSLGGQGAGWYGYTF. The CDR3 region has the DNA TGTGCCAGCAGCTTAGGGGGACAGGGGGCTGGATGGTATGGCTACACCTTC. The J gene is TRBJ1-2, the V gene TRBV7-2; 12 positions match TRBD1. After removal of 1 base from V and 5 bases from J, the junction contained 8 bases not matched to a gene. The CDR3 is made up of 17 amino acids. Germline CDR1 and CDR2: SGHTA and FQGNSA.

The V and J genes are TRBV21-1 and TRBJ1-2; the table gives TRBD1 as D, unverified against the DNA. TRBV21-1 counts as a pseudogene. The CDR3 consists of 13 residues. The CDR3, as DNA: TGTGCCAGCAGGGCCCCAGTCCGTTGTGGCTACACCTTC. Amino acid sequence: CASRAPVRCGYTF.

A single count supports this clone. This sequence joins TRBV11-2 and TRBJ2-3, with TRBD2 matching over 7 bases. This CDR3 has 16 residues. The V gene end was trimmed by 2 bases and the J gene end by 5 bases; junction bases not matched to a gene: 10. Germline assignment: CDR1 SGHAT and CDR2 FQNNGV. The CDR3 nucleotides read TGTGCCAGCAGCTTATCTAGCGGACCTCCCCTAGATACGCAGTATTTT. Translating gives CASSLSSGPPLDTQYF.

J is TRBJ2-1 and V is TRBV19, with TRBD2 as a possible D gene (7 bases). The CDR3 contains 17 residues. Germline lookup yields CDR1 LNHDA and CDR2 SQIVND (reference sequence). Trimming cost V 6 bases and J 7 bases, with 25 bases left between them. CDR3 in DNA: TGTGCCAGTAGGCCCTTGAGGGAAGGGGGGGCACGTAATGAGCAGTTCTTC. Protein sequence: CASRPLREGGARNEQFF.

This CDR3 reads CASRSFPGQGYTDTQYF. The CDR3 nucleotides read TGTGCCAGCAGATCCTTCCCGGGACAGGGATACACAGATACGCAGTATTTT. V gene TRBV27 combines with J gene TRBJ2-3, with 9 nucleotides matching TRBD1. V lost 6 bases and J lost 2; bases outside the gene matches: 12. CDR1 is MNHEY and CDR2 is SMNVEV in the germline V gene (reference sequence). The CDR3 runs 17 residues.

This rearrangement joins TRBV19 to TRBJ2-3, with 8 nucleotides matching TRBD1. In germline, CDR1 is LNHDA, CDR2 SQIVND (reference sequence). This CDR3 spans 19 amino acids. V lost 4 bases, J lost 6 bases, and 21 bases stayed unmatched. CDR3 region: CASSSSGGQVLFLSDTQYF. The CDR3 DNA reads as TGTGCCAGTAGTAGTTCAGGGGGCCAAGTCTTATTCCTTTCGGATACGCAGTATTTT. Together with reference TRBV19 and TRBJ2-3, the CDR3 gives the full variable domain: DGGITQSPKYLFRKEGQNVTLSCEQNLNHDAMYWYRQDPGQGLRLIYYSQIVNDFQKGDIAEGYSVSREKKESFPLTVTSAQKNPTAFYLCASSSSGGQVLFLSDTQYFGPGTRLTVL.

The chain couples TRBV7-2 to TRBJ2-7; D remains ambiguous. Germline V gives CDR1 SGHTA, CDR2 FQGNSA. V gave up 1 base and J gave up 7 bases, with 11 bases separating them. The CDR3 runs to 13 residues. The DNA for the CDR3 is TGTGCCAGCAGCTTAGAAATTCTCTCGGAGCAGTACTTC. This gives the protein CASSLEILSEQYF. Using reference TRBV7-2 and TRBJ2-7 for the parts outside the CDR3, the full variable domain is GAGVSQSPSNKVTEKGKDVELRCDPISGHTALYWYRQSLGQGLEFLIYFQGNSAPDKSGLPSDRFSAERTGGSVSTLTIQRTQQEDSAVYLCASSLEILSEQYFGPGTRLTVT.

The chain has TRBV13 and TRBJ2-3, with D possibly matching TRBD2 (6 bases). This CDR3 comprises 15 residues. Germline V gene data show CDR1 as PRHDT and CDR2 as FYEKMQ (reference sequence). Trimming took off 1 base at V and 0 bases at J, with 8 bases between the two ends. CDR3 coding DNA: TGTGCCAGCAGCTTAGCGGGGGATAGCACAGATACGCAGTATTTT. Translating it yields CASSLAGDSTDTQYF.

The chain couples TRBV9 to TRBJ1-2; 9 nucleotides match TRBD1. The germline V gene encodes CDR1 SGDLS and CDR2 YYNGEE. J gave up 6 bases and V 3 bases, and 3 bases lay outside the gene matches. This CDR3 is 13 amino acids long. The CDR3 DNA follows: TGTGCCAGCAGCGCCAGACAGGGGGATGGCTACACCTTC. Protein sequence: CASSARQGDGYTF. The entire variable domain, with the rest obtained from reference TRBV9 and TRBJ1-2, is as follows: DSGVTQTPKHLITATGQRVTLRCSPRSGDLSVYWYQQSLDQGLQFLIQYYNGEERAKGNILERFSAQQFPDLHSELNLSSLELGDSALYFCASSARQGDGYTFGSGTRLTVV.

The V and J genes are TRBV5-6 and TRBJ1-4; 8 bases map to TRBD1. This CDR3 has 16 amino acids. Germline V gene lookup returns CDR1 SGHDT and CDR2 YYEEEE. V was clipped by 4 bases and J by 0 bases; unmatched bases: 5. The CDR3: CASSLGQGATNEKLFF. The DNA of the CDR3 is TGTGCCAGCAGCCTAGGACAGGGCGCAACTAATGAAAAACTGTTTTTT.

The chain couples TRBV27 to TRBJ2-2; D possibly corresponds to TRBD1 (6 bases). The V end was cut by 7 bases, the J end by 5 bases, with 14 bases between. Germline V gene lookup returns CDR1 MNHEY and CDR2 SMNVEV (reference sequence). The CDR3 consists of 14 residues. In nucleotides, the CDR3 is TGTGCCAGCAAAAAACACAGGGAGACCGGGGAGCTGTTTTTT. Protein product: CASKKHRETGELFF.

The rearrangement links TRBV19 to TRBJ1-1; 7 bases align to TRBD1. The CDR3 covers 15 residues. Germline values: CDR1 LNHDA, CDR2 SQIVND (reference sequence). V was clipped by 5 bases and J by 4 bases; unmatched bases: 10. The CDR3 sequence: CASSSTGNEGTEAFF. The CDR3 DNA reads TGTGCCAGTAGTTCGACAGGGAATGAAGGCACTGAAGCTTTCTTT.

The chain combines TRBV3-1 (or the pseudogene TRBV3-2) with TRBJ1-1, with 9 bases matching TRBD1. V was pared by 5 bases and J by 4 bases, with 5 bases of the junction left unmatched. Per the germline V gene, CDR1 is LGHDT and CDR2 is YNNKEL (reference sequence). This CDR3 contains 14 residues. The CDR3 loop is CASSFGQGTTEAFF. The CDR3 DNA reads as TGTGCCAGCAGCTTTGGACAGGGGACCACTGAAGCTTTCTTT.

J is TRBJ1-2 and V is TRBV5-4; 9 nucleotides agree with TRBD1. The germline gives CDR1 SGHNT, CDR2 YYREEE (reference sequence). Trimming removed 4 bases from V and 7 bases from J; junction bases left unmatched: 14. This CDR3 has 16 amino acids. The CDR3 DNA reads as TGTGCCAGCAGCATCGGATTGCGGGACAGGGAGGGTGGCTACACCTTC. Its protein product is CASSIGLRDREGGYTF.

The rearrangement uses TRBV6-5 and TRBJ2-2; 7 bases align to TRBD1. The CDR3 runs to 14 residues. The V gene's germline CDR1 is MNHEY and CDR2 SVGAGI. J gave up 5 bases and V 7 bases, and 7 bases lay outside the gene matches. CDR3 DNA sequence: TGTGCCAGCAAATCGGGACAGAGAACCGGGGAGCTGTTTTTT. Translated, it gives CASKSGQRTGELFF.

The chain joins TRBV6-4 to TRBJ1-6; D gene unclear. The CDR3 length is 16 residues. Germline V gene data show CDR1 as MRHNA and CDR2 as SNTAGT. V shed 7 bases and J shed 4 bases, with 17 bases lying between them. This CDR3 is CASTRGHDTYNSPLHF. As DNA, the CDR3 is TGTGCCAGCACTAGAGGGCATGATACTTATAATTCACCCCTCCACTTT.

CDR3 region: CASSTGHGSPLHF. CDR3 bases: TGTGCCAGTTCCACAGGGCACGGGTCACCCCTCCACTTT. V usage is TRBV19 and J usage is TRBJ1-6; maybe TRBD1 (6 bases). V lost 8 bases, J lost 10 bases, and 15 bases lay in between. This CDR3 region has 13 residues. Germline V gene data show CDR1 as LNHDA and CDR2 as SQIVND (reference sequence).

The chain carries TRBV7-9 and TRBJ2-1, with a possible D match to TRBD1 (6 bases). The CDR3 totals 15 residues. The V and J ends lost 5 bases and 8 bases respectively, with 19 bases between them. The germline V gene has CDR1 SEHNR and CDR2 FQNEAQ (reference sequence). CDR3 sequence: CASSRHFTRGDEQFF. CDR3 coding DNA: TGTGCCAGCAGCCGCCATTTTACCAGGGGTGATGAGCAGTTCTTC.

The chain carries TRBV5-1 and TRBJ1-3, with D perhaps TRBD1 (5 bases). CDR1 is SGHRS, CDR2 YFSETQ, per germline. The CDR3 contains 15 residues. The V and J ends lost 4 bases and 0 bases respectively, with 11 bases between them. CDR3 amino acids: CASSPGEVSGNTIYF. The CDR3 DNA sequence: TGCGCCAGCAGCCCGGGGGAGGTCTCTGGAAACACCATATATTTT. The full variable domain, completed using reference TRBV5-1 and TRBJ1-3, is KAGVTQTPRYLIKTRGQQVTLSCSPISGHRSVSWYQQTPGQGLQFLFEYFSETQRNKGNFPGRFSGRQFSNSRSEMNVSTLELGDSALYLCASSPGEVSGNTIYFGEGSWLTVV.

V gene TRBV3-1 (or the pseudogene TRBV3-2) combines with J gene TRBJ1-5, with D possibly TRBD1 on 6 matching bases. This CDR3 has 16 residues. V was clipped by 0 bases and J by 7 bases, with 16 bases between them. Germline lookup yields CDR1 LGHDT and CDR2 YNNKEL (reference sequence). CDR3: CASSQEGGRERQPQHF. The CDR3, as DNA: TGTGCCAGCAGCCAAGAGGGGGGGCGCGAAAGGCAGCCCCAGCATTTT.

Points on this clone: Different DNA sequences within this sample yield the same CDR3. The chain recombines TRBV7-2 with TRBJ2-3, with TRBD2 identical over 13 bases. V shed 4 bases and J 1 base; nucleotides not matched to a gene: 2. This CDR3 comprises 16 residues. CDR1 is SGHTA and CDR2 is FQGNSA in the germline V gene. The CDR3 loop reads CASSSGLAGGTDTQYF. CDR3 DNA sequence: TGTGCCAGCAGCTCCGGACTAGCGGGGGGCACAGATACGCAGTATTTT.

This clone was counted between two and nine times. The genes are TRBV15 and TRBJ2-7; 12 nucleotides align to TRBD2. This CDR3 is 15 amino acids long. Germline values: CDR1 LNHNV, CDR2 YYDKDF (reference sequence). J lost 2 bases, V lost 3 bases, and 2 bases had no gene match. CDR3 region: CATSRGLAGPYEQYF. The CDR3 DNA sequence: TGTGCCACCAGCAGGGGACTAGCGGGTCCCTACGAGCAGTACTTC.

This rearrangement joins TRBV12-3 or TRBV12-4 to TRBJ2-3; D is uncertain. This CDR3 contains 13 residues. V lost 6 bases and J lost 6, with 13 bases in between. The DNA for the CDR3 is TGTGCCAGCAGCCCCCTACTCGGGGATACGCAGTATTTT. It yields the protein CASSPLLGDTQYF.

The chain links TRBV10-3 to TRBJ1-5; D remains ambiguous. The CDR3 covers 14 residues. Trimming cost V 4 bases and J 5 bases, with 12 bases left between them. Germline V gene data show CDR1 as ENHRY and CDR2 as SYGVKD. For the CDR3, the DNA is TGTGCCATCAGTGGCCCCACGGCGGATCAGCCCCAGCATTTT. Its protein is CAISGPTADQPQHF.